This T cell receptor beta chain was sequenced for a study of beta chain features in type 1 diabetes. As concerns this clone: Its matching antigen is unknown.

Post-sort purity exceeded 98% for all sorted populations. Study-wide results and limits: Across all four CD4+ subsets, people with type 1 diabetes showed modestly shorter TCRB CDR3s. In comparison with healthy donors, patients had naive, central memory and Treg TCRB repertoires that appeared more similar. cDNA-based reads could over-represent cells with high TCR expression.

This CDR3 contains 17 residues. V was clipped by 6 bases and J by 7 bases; unmatched bases: 15. CDR1 is SNHLY and CDR2 is FYNNEI in the germline V gene. Investigators reverse transcribed all isolated RNA, so they sequenced expressed TCRB transcripts. Clones were sequenced by immunoSEQ multiplex PCR, and TCRdb holds only the in-frame ones, with some missing. Here the sample spans hundreds of thousands of clones, around 15% being singletons. The rearrangement uses TRBV2 and TRBJ2-1; 10 bases map to TRBD2. The clonotype comes from a man in his late teens or twenties in good health. What was sequenced was naive CD4+ T cells from blood. The CDR3 bases are TGTGCCAGCAGCTTGATGTCTAGCGGGAGCTTGGGGAATGAGCAGTTCTTC. Amino acids: CASSLMSSGSLGNEQFF. The full variable domain, completed using reference TRBV2 and TRBJ2-1, is EPEVTQTPSHQVTQMGQEVILRCVPISNHLYFYWYRQILGQKVEFLVSFYNNEISEKSEIFDDQFSVERPDGSNFTLKIRSTKLEDSAMYFCASSLMSSGSLGNEQFFGPGTRLTVL.